This paragraph covers one TCR beta chain sequence. A multiplex PCR was run with 60 Vbeta primers and 13 Jbeta primers. Data came from immunoSEQ multiplex PCR; TCRdb stores just in-frame clones and leaves some out. The sample yields roughly 100,000 clones, around 15% seen once. The data were obtained in a study of cytomegalovirus exposure and HLA in healthy donors. The CDR3 is 13 residues long. Trimming left V 4 bases short and J 4 bases short, with 12 bases between. Germline V lookup: CDR1 SGHRS, CDR2 YFSETQ. This sequence originates from a female donor in good health and CMV-seronegative. Sequencing was performed on PBMCs. The V gene is TRBV5-1, the J gene TRBJ2-7; D possibly corresponds to TRBD2 (5 bases). In DNA form, the CDR3 reads TGCGCCAGCAGCCCGTGGACGGGGTACGAGCAGTACTTC. It codes for CASSPWTGYEQYF.